Below, one T cell receptor (beta chain) is given with its context. This entry comes from a study of T cell changes during pregnancy in multiple sclerosis. Germline values: CDR1 MNHNY, CDR2 SVGAGI (reference sequence). V trimming: 0 bases; J trimming: 1 base; junction bases outside the gene matches: 5. This CDR3 has 16 amino acids. Data came from immunoSEQ multiplex PCR; TCRdb stores just in-frame clones and leaves some out. The sample lists 83,000 or so clones, about 94% occurring once. The clonotype comes from a female donor in good health, enrolled as a control in a pregnancy study. The chain is built from TRBV6-6 and TRBJ2-7, with 8 bases aligning to TRBD2. Sample: peripheral blood, taken after pregnancy. The CDR3 DNA sequence: TGTGCCAGCAGTTACTCTGGTAGCGGGGCATCCTACGAGCAGTACTTC. Translation: CASSYSGSGASYEQYF.